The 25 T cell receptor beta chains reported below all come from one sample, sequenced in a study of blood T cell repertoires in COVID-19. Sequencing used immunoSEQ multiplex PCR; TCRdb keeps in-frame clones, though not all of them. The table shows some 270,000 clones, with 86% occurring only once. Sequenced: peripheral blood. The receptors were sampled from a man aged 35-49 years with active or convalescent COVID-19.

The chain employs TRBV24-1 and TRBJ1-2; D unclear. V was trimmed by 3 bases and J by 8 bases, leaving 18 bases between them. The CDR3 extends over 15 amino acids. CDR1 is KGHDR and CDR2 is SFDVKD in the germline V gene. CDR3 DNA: TGTGCCACCAGTGATCCCCACCCTGGAGCGGCAGGCTACACCTTC. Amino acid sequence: CATSDPHPGAAGYTF.

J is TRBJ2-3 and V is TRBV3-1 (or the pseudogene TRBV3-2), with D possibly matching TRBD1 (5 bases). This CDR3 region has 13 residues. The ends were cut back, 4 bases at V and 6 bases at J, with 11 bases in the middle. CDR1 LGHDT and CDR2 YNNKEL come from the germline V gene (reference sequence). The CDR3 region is CASSPTSGDTQYF. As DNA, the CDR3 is TGTGCCAGCAGCCCTACATCAGGGGATACGCAGTATTTT.

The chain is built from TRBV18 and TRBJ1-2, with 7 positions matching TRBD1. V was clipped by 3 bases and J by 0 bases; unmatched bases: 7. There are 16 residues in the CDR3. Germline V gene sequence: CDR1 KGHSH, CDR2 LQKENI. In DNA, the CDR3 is TGTGCCAGCTCACCTCAGACCGGGACAGCTAACTATGGCTACACCTTC. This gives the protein CASSPQTGTANYGYTF.

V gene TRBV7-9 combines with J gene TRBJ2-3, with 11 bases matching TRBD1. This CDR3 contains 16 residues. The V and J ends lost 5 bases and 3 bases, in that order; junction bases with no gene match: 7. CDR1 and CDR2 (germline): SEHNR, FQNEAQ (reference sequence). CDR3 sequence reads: CASSRGTGGLTDTQYF. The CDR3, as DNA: TGTGCCAGCAGCCGCGGGACAGGGGGGTTGACAGATACGCAGTATTTT.

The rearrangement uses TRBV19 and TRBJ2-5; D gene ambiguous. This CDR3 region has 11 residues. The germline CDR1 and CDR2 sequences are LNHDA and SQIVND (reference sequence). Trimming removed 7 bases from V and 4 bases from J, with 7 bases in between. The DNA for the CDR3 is TGTGCCAGTACCGCAGGAGAGACCCAGTACTTC. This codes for CASTAGETQYF. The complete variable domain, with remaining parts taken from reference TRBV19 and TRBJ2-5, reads DGGITQSPKYLFRKEGQNVTLSCEQNLNHDAMYWYRQDPGQGLRLIYYSQIVNDFQKGDIAEGYSVSREKKESFPLTVTSAQKNPTAFYLCASTAGETQYFGPGTRLLVL.

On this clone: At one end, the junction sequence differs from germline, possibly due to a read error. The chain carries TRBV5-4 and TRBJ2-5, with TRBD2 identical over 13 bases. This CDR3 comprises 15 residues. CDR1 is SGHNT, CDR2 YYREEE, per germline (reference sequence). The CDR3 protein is CASSWTSGGLDLVDF. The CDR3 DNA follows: TGTGCCAGCAGCTGGACTAGCGGGGGTCTCGATTTGGTAGACTTC.

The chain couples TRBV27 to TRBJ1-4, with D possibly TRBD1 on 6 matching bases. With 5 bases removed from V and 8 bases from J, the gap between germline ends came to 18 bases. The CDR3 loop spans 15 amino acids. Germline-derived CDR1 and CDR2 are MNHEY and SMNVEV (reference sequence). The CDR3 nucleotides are TGTGCCAGCAGTAACCCGGGATTTGGGGGCGAAAAACTGTTTTTT. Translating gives CASSNPGFGGEKLFF.

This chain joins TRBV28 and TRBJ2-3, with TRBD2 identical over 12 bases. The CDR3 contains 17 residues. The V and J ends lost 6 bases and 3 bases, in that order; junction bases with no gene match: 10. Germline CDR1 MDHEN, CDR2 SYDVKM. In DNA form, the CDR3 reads TGTGCCAGCAGCGTACTAGCGGGGGGCGGTAGGACAGATACGCAGTATTTT. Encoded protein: CASSVLAGGGRTDTQYF.

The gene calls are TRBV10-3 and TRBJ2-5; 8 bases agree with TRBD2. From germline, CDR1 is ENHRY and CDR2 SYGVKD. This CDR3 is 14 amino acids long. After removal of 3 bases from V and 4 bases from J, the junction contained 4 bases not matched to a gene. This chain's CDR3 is CAISDSGSLETQYF. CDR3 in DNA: TGTGCCATCAGTGACAGCGGGAGCTTAGAGACCCAGTACTTC.

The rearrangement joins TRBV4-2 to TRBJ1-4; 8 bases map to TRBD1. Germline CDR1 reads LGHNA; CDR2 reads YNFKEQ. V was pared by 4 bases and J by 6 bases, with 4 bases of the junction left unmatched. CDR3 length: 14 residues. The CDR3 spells CASSRTGQDEKLFF. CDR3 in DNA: TGTGCCAGCAGCCGGACAGGGCAGGATGAAAAACTGTTTTTT.

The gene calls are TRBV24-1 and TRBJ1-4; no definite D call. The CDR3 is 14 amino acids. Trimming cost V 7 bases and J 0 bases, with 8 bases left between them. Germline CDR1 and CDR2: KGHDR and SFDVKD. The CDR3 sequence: CATRRTATNEKLFF. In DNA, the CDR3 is TGTGCCACCAGGAGAACTGCAACTAATGAAAAACTGTTTTTT.

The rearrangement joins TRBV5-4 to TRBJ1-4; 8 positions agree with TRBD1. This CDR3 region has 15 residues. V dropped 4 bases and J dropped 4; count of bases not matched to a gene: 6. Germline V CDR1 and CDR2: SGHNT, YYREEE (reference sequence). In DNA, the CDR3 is TGTGCCAGCAGCCCCGGGACAGGAGTTAATGAAAAACTGTTTTTT. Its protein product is CASSPGTGVNEKLFF.

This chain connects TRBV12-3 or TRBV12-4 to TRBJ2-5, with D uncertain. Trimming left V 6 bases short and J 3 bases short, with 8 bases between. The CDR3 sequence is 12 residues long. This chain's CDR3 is CASSRQEETQYF. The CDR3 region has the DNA TGTGCCAGCAGCCGACAAGAAGAGACCCAGTACTTC.

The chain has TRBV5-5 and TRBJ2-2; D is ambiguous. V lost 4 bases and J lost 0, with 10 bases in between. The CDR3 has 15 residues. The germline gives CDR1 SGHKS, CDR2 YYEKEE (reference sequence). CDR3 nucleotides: TGTGCCAGCAGCCTAAGACTGTCGAACACCGGGGAGCTGTTTTTT. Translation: CASSLRLSNTGELFF.

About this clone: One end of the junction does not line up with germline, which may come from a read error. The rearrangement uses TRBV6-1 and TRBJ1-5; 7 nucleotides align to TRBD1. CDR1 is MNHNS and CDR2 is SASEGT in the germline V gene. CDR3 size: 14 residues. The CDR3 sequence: CASSQATGDQPQHF. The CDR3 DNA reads TGTGCCAGCAGTCAAGCCACAGGGGATCAGCCCCAGCATTTT.

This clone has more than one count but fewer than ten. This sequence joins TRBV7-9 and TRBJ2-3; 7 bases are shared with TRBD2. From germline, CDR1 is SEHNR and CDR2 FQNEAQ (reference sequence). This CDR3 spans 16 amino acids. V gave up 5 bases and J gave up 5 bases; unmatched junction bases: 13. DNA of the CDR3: TGTGCCAGCAGCCCACTAGCGCCTAAGCATAGAGATACGCAGTATTTT. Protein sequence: CASSPLAPKHRDTQYF.

The CDR3 DNA is TGCGCCAGCAGCTCGCTAGCGGGAGGTCGGACAGATACGCAGTATTTT. This encodes CASSSLAGGRTDTQYF. This chain uses TRBV5-1 with TRBJ2-3; TRBD2 aligns across 11 bases. Germline CDR1 and CDR2: SGHRS and YFSETQ. V dropped 3 bases and J dropped 3; count of bases not matched to a gene: 6. The CDR3 loop spans 16 amino acids.

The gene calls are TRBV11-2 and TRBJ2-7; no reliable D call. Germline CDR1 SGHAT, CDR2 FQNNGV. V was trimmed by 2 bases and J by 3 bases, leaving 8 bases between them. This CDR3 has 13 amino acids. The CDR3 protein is CASSLPEDYEQYF. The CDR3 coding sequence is TGTGCCAGCAGCTTACCAGAGGACTACGAGCAGTACTTC.

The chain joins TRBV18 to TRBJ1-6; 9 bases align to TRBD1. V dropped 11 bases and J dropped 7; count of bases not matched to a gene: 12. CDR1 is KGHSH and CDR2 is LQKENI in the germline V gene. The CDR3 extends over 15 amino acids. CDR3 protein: CACRLGQGFNSPLHF. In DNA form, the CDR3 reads TGTGCCTGCCGCCTCGGACAGGGGTTCAATTCACCCCTCCACTTT. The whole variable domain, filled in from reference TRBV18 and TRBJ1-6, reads NAGVMQNPRHLVRRRGQEARLRCSPMKGHSHVYWYRQLPEEGLKFMVYLQKENIIDESGMPKERFSAEFPKEGPSILRIQQVVRGDSAAYFCACRLGQGFNSPLHFGNGTRLTVT.

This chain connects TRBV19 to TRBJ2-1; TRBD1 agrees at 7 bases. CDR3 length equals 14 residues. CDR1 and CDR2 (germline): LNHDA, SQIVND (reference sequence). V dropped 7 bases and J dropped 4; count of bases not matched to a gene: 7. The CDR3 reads CASTPGRGYNEQFF. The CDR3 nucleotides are TGTGCCAGTACACCGGGCAGGGGGTACAATGAGCAGTTCTTC.

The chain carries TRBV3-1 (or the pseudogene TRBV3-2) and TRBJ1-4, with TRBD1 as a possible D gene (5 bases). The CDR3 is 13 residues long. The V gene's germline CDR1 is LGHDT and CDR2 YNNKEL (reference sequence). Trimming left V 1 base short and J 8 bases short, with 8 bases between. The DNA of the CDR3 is TGTGCCAGCAGCCAAGGGGGCAACGAAAAACTGTTTTTT. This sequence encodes CASSQGGNEKLFF.

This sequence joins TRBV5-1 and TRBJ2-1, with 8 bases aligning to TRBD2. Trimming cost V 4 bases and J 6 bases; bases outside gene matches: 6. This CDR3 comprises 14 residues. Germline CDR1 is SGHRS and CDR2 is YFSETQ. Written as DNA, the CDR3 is TGCGCCAGCAGCCCGGGACTAGTGAGCAATGAGCAGTTCTTC. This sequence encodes CASSPGLVSNEQFF.

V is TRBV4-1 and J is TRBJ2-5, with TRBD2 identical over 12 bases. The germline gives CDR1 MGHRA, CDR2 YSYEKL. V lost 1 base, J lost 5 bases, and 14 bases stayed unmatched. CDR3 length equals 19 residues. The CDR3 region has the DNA TGCGCCAGCAGCCAAGCCGGGTCTAGCGGGGGGGCCTTCGGGGAGACCCAGTACTTC. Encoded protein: CASSQAGSSGGAFGETQYF.

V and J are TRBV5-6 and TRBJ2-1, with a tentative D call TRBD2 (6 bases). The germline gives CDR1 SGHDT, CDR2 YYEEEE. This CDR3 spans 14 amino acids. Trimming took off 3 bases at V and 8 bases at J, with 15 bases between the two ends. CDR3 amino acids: CASSSAGEGYEQFF. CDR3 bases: TGTGCCAGCAGCTCAGCGGGTGAAGGTTATGAGCAGTTCTTC.

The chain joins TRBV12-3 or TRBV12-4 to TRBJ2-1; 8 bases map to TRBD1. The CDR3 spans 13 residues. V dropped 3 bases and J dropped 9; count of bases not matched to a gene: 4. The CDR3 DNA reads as TGTGCCAGCAGTTTGGACAGGGCCAGTGAGCAGTTCTTC. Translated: CASSLDRASEQFF.